These 24 T cell receptor beta chains originate from one sample sequenced in a study of blood T cell repertoires in COVID-19. Repertoires were generated with immunoSEQ multiplex PCR, while TCRdb's copy carries only in-frame clones and drops some. Seen here are hundreds of thousands of clones, about 82% observed once, and the top ten hold 2% to 2.5%. Material: PBMCs or T cells enriched from blood (not recorded which). The source is a woman in her forties or fifties who had recovered from COVID-19.

The J gene is TRBJ2-5, the V gene TRBV9; D remains ambiguous. Trimming removed 3 bases from V and 5 bases from J, with 11 bases in between. This CDR3 region has 13 residues. Germline CDR1 reads SGDLS; CDR2 reads YYNGEE. The CDR3 region is CASSGSRIETQYF. The DNA of the CDR3 is TGTGCCAGCAGCGGCTCGCGGATTGAGACCCAGTACTTC.

In this sample, this clone turned up once. The rearrangement uses TRBV3-1 (or the pseudogene TRBV3-2) and TRBJ2-3, with TRBD2 matching 8 bases. J lost 4 bases, V lost 4 bases, and 7 bases had no gene match. The CDR3 totals 15 residues. The germline V gene has CDR1 LGHDT and CDR2 YNNKEL (reference sequence). The CDR3 region is CASSPRGLEADTQYF. CDR3 in DNA: TGTGCCAGCAGCCCCCGGGGACTAGAAGCAGATACGCAGTATTTT.

J is TRBJ2-3 and V is TRBV27; 10 nucleotides line up with TRBD2. Germline-derived CDR1 and CDR2 are MNHEY and SMNVEV (reference sequence). CDR3 length: 18 residues. Trimming took 5 bases from V and 4 from J; bases not matched to a gene: 15. The CDR3 sequence: CASSPRTSGPPGADTQYF. Written as DNA, the CDR3 is TGTGCCAGCAGTCCAAGGACTAGCGGACCACCAGGGGCAGATACGCAGTATTTT.

The chain joins TRBV9 to TRBJ2-2; 9 bases agree with TRBD1. CDR3 length equals 18 residues. V shed 0 bases, J shed 4 bases, and the junction held 10 bases outside the gene matches. Germline CDR1 SGDLS, CDR2 YYNGEE. The CDR3 nucleotides read TGTGCCAGCAGCGTAGCACGAGACAGGGGGGGCGTCACCGGGGAGCTGTTTTTT. Encoded protein: CASSVARDRGGVTGELFF.

The chain employs TRBV2 and TRBJ1-2; the D is unclear. The CDR3 totals 15 residues. V was clipped by 4 bases and J by 0 bases, with 12 bases between them. Germline CDR1 SNHLY, CDR2 FYNNEI. The CDR3 region has the DNA TGTGCCAGCAGTGCGGGTCATAGAACTAACTATGGCTACACCTTC. It encodes CASSAGHRTNYGYTF.

This chain joins TRBV24-1 and TRBJ2-1; D is undetermined. CDR3 length: 14 residues. CDR1 is KGHDR, CDR2 SFDVKD, per germline. V lost 5 bases and J 5 bases, leaving 12 bases between the germline ends. For the CDR3, the DNA is TGTGCCACCAGTGCCTCGGGTCGAAACAATGAGCAGTTCTTC. This codes for CATSASGRNNEQFF.

This clone was detected only a few times. The rearrangement links TRBV18 to TRBJ1-4; D remains ambiguous. Trimming took off 2 bases at V and 4 bases at J, with 8 bases between the two ends. The CDR3 is 14 amino acids. Germline lookup yields CDR1 KGHSH and CDR2 LQKENI. This chain's CDR3 is CASSPTRSNEKLFF. DNA of the CDR3: TGTGCCAGCTCACCAACTCGGAGTAATGAAAAACTGTTTTTT.

This chain connects TRBV25-1 to TRBJ2-1, with a weak D call TRBD1 (6 bases). V dropped 3 bases and J dropped 3 bases, with 15 bases sitting between them. The CDR3 has 16 residues. Germline CDR1 is MGHDK and CDR2 is SYGVNS. The DNA of the CDR3 is TGTGCCAGCAGTGATTTTCCAGGGGCGAACTACAATGAGCAGTTCTTC. Its translation is CASSDFPGANYNEQFF.

The V gene is TRBV18, the J gene TRBJ1-2, with D possibly being TRBD1 (5 bases). V gave up 3 bases and J gave up 4 bases, with 12 bases separating them. This CDR3 has 14 residues. Germline V gives CDR1 KGHSH, CDR2 LQKENI. The CDR3 DNA reads as TGTGCCAGCTCACCCCAGGGTCTGGTCTATGGCTACACCTTC. This gives the protein CASSPQGLVYGYTF.

The V call is TRBV7-9, the J call TRBJ2-1, with 9 bases that match TRBD2. Germline lookup yields CDR1 SEHNR and CDR2 FQNEAQ (reference sequence). The CDR3 has 14 amino acids. After removal of 3 bases from V and 9 bases from J, the junction contained 6 bases not matched to a gene. CDR3 sequence reads: CASSLGFSGSEQFF. For the CDR3, the DNA is TGTGCCAGCAGCTTGGGATTTAGCGGGAGTGAGCAGTTCTTC.

The chain carries TRBV27 and TRBJ2-1; 8 bases agree with TRBD1. CDR1 is MNHEY and CDR2 is SMNVEV in the germline V gene (reference sequence). V gave up 1 base and J gave up 5 bases; unmatched junction bases: 7. CDR3 length equals 16 residues. The CDR3 here is CASSLWGRGLNNEQFF. In nucleotides, the CDR3 is TGTGCCAGCAGTTTATGGGGCAGGGGGCTTAACAATGAGCAGTTCTTC.

CDR3 DNA: TGTGCCAGTAGTGTGCCAGGGGCAACTAATGAAAAACTGTTTTTT. Encoded protein: CASSVPGATNEKLFF. The chain combines TRBV19 with TRBJ1-4; the D gene is possibly TRBD1 (6 bases). The CDR3 is 15 residues long. Trimming pared 5 bases from V and 0 bases from J, leaving 10 bases between. Germline CDR1 LNHDA, CDR2 SQIVND (reference sequence).

The chain couples TRBV4-3 to TRBJ2-7; weak D call: TRBD1 (5 bases). Per the germline V gene, CDR1 is LGHNA and CDR2 is YSLEER. CDR3 length equals 15 residues. Trimming cost V 1 base and J 0 bases, with 10 bases left between them. CDR3 loop: CASSQAGDSSYEQYF. CDR3 nucleotide sequence: TGCGCCAGCAGCCAAGCCGGTGACAGCTCCTACGAGCAGTACTTC.

This clone was seen just once. The V gene is TRBV7-2, the J gene TRBJ2-7; the match to TRBD2 covers 10 bases. The CDR3 sequence is 15 residues long. The V segment lost 6 bases and the J segment 6 bases; nucleotides outside the gene matches: 11. CDR1 is SGHTA, CDR2 FQGNSA, per germline. This CDR3 is CASRPRTSGGLEQYF. CDR3 nucleotide sequence: TGTGCCAGCAGACCGAGGACTAGCGGAGGGCTCGAGCAGTACTTC.

Here the CDR3 DNA reads TGTGCCAGCAGCGCCTCGGAAGGGACAGGGGGCCCCTATGGCTACACCTTC. It codes for CASSASEGTGGPYGYTF. The V gene is TRBV9, the J gene TRBJ1-2, with 12 positions matching TRBD1. The V and J ends lost 3 bases and 4 bases, in that order; junction bases with no gene match: 10. Per germline, CDR1 SGDLS and CDR2 YYNGEE. This CDR3 is 17 amino acids long.

The chain combines TRBV4-3 with TRBJ2-6; TRBD2 is a possible D gene (6 bases). Germline V gives CDR1 LGHNA, CDR2 YSLEER. CDR3 length: 16 amino acids. The V end lost 5 bases, the J end lost 1 base, and 12 bases lay between the germline ends. The CDR3 DNA is TGCGCCAGCAGCTCGGGGGTTACTTCTGGGGCCAACGTCCTGACTTTC. It codes for CASSSGVTSGANVLTF.

The rearrangement uses TRBV6-5 and TRBJ2-7; perhaps TRBD1 as D (5 bases). CDR3 size: 14 residues. Germline loops: CDR1 MNHEY, CDR2 SVGAGI. With 3 bases removed from V and 3 bases from J, the gap between germline ends came to 12 bases. This CDR3 reads CASSYTGARYEQYF. CDR3 bases: TGTGCCAGCAGTTATACAGGAGCACGCTACGAGCAGTACTTC.

J is TRBJ1-1 and V is TRBV4-2; 9 nucleotides line up with TRBD1. The CDR3 has 18 residues. CDR1 and CDR2 from the germline V gene are LGHNA and YNFKEQ. The V gene end was trimmed by 2 bases and the J gene end by 0 bases; junction bases not matched to a gene: 10. DNA of the CDR3: TGTGCCAGCAGCCAAACAGGGGGCAGGGGGCTGTTGAACACTGAAGCTTTCTTT. It is translated as CASSQTGGRGLLNTEAFF.

In this sample, this clone turned up once. This rearrangement joins TRBV5-1 to TRBJ2-7; the match to TRBD2 covers 8 bases. The V segment lost 4 bases and the J segment 7 bases; nucleotides outside the gene matches: 7. The CDR3 has 13 amino acids. Germline CDR1 is SGHRS and CDR2 is YFSETQ. The CDR3 DNA sequence: TGCGCCAGCAGCCGGGAGGGCCGTAATGAGCAGTACTTC. It translates to CASSREGRNEQYF.

This clone was observed once. The V and J genes are TRBV20-1 and TRBJ2-1; 7 nucleotides line up with TRBD1. The CDR3 runs 13 residues. The V gene end was trimmed by 3 bases and the J gene end by 7 bases; junction bases not matched to a gene: 6. Germline V CDR1 and CDR2: DFQATT, SNEGSKA (reference sequence). For the CDR3, the DNA is TGCAGTGCTAGTTACAGGGGTGAAAATGAGCAGTTCTTC. It yields the protein CSASYRGENEQFF.

This clone was seen only once. The chain combines TRBV19 with TRBJ2-2, with 8 nucleotides matching TRBD1. CDR3 length equals 14 residues. Germline CDR1 is LNHDA and CDR2 is SQIVND (reference sequence). Trimming cost V 11 bases and J 0 bases; bases outside gene matches: 5. CDR3 protein: CAGKTGANTGELFF. The CDR3 DNA reads as TGTGCCGGAAAGACAGGGGCGAACACCGGGGAGCTGTTTTTT.

This sequence joins TRBV28 and TRBJ1-6; 9 nucleotides line up with TRBD1. The V gene's germline CDR1 is MDHEN and CDR2 SYDVKM. V was pared by 8 bases and J by 3 bases, with 14 bases of the junction left unmatched. CDR3 length equals 18 residues. For the CDR3, the DNA is TGTGCCAGCCTTTGGGAGAGGGACAGGGTAATCTATAATTCACCCCTCCACTTT. Its translation: CASLWERDRVIYNSPLHF.

The chain carries TRBV3-1 (or the pseudogene TRBV3-2) and TRBJ1-1; perhaps TRBD1 as D (5 bases). The germline V and J ends were trimmed by 9 bases and 0 bases, with 11 bases remaining between them. Germline values: CDR1 LGHDT, CDR2 YNNKEL (reference sequence). The CDR3 covers 13 residues. The DNA of the CDR3 is TGTGCCAGTGGGGGGACTCTGAACACTGAAGCTTTCTTT. Encoded protein: CASGGTLNTEAFF.

DNA of the CDR3: TGTGCCAGCAGCCAAGCGGGGAACACTGAAGCTTTCTTT. The encoded protein is CASSQAGNTEAFF. V is TRBV3-1 (or the pseudogene TRBV3-2) and J is TRBJ1-1; no clear D gene. This CDR3 has 13 amino acids. Germline V gives CDR1 LGHDT, CDR2 YNNKEL (reference sequence). V gave up 1 base and J gave up 1 base, with 4 bases separating them.